Below are 5 T cell receptor beta chains sequenced from a single sample in a study of beta chain features in type 1 diabetes. Which antigens these TCRs recognize remains unknown. Points from the study as a whole: Shortening of TCRB CDR3s, moderate but significant, appeared in all four CD4+ subsets of Type 1 diabetes patients.

Sequencing targeted expressed TCRB transcripts, as all isolated RNA had been reverse transcribed. Sequencing was performed with immunoSEQ multiplex PCR; in TCRdb, only in-frame clones are kept and a portion is missing. This table holds 100,000 to 150,000 clones, 9% found once. Sample: central memory CD4+ T cells from blood. The receptors stem from a man aged 25 to 40 with type 1 diabetes.

V and J are TRBV6-5 and TRBJ2-4; 11 bases align to TRBD1. Germline V lookup: CDR1 MNHEY, CDR2 SVGAGI. The CDR3 is 15 residues long. The V gene end was trimmed by 6 bases and the J gene end by 4 bases; junction bases not matched to a gene: 5. In nucleotides, the CDR3 is TGTGCCAGCAGCTACGGACAGGGGGCTAAAAACATTCAGTACTTC. Translation: CASSYGQGAKNIQYF.

This clone was detected a few times. This sequence joins TRBV6-5 and TRBJ1-1; weak D call: TRBD1 (5 bases). Trimming took 4 bases from V and 8 from J, leaving 14 bases between them. This CDR3 is 13 amino acids long. Per germline, CDR1 MNHEY and CDR2 SVGAGI. DNA for the CDR3: TGTGCCAGCAGTTTTACTCAGGGTCGGGAAGCTTTCTTT. This codes for CASSFTQGREAFF.

In its sample, this clone was seen a few times. This chain uses TRBV4-3 with TRBJ2-7, with D perhaps TRBD2 (6 bases). Germline V CDR1 and CDR2: LGHNA, YSLEER. The CDR3 is made up of 14 amino acids. With 4 bases removed from V and 6 bases from J, the gap between germline ends came to 16 bases. The chain's CDR3 is CASSLRDGASEQYF. CDR3 bases: TGCGCCAGCAGCCTGCGGGACGGAGCGAGCGAGCAGTACTTC.

The chain links TRBV18 to TRBJ1-1; the match to TRBD1 covers 9 bases. V gave up 3 bases and J gave up 4 bases; unmatched junction bases: 0. Germline-derived CDR1 and CDR2 are KGHSH and LQKENI. This CDR3 spans 13 amino acids. CDR3 residues: CASSPDRGTEAFF. In DNA, the CDR3 is TGTGCCAGCTCACCGGACAGGGGCACTGAAGCTTTCTTT. Using reference TRBV18 and TRBJ1-1 for the parts outside the CDR3, the full variable domain is NAGVMQNPRHLVRRRGQEARLRCSPMKGHSHVYWYRQLPEEGLKFMVYLQKENIIDESGMPKERFSAEFPKEGPSILRIQQVVRGDSAAYFCASSPDRGTEAFFGQGTRLTVV.

The chain carries TRBV23-1 and TRBJ2-3; D not certain. TRBV23-1 is flagged as an ORF with uncertain function. V was shortened by 0 bases and J by 5 bases, with 15 bases between the two germline ends. The CDR3 runs to 16 residues. The chain's CDR3 is CASSQSEAVSKDTQYF. CDR3 bases: TGCGCCAGCAGTCAATCTGAGGCCGTGAGTAAAGATACGCAGTATTTT.